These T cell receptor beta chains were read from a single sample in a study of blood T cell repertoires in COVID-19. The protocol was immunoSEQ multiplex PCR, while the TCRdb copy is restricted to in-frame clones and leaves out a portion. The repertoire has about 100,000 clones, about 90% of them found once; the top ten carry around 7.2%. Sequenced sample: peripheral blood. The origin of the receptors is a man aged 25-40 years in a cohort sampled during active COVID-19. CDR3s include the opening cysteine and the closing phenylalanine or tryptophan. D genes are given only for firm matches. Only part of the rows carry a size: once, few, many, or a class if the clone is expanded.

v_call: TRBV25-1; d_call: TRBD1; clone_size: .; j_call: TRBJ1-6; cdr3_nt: TGTGCCAGCAGTCTCCGGGACAGGGGGACACCCCTCCACTTT; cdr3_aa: CASSLRDRGTPLHF
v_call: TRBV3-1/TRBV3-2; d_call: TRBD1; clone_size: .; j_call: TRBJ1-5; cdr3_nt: TGTGCCAGCAGGGGGACAGGGCAGAATCAGCCCCAGCATTTT; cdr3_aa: CASRGTGQNQPQHF
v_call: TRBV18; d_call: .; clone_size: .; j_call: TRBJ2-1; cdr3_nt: TGTGCCAGCTCACCATCGGCAGGGTCCTACAATGAGCAGTTCTTC; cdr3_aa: CASSPSAGSYNEQFF
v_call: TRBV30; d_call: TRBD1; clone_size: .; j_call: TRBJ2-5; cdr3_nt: TGTGCCGGAATAAACAGGGGTGGGGAGACCCAGTACTTC; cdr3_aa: CAGINRGGETQYF
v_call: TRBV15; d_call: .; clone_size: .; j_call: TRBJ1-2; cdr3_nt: TGTGCCACCAGCAGATCCCGGGAGGTTGCGGCCCGCGGCTACACCTTC; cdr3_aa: CATSRSREVAARGYTF
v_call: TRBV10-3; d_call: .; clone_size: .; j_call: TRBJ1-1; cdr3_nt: TGTGCCATCAGGGGCCAGTGGGGGGGCACTGAAGCTTTCTTT; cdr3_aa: CAIRGQWGGTEAFF
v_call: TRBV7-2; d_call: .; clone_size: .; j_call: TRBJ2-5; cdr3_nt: TGTGCCAGCAGCTTGGCAGGGCCCCAAGAGACCCAGTACTTC; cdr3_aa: CASSLAGPQETQYF
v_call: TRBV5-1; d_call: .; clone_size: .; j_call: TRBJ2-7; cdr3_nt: TGCGCCAGCAGCTTGGCCCCGTCCGGGACTTCCTACGAGCAGTACTTC; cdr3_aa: CASSLAPSGTSYEQYF
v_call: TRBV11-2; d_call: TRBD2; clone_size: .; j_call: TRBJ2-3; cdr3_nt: TGTGCCAGCAGCTTTAGCGGGGGGGCGGGAACAGATACGCAGTATTTT; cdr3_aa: CASSFSGGAGTDTQYF
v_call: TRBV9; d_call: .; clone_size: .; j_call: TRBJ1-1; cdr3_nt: TGTGCCAGCAGCGGAGCCCTGAACACTGAAGCTTTCTTT; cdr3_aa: CASSGALNTEAFF
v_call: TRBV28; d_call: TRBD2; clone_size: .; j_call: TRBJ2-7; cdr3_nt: TGTGCCAGCAGTCCCGGGACTAGCGGGGGATACGAGCAGTACTTC; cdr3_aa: CASSPGTSGGYEQYF
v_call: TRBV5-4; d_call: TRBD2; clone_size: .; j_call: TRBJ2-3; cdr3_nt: TGTGCCAGCAGACGGGACTACACGCCCGATACGCAGTATTTT; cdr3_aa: CASRRDYTPDTQYF
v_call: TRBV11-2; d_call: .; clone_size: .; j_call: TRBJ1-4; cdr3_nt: TGTGCCAGCAGCTTAGTTCGGAATACAGACCTCGGTAAACTGTTTTTT; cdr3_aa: CASSLVRNTDLGKLFF
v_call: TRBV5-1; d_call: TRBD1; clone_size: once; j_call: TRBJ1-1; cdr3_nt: TGCGCCAGCAGCCCGGGACAGGGTACGAAGAACACTGAAGCTTTCTTT; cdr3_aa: CASSPGQGTKNTEAFF
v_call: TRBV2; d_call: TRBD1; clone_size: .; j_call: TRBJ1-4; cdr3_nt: TGTGCCACACAAGGCTCGGACAGGGAAGGGGAAAAACTGTTTTTT; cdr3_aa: CATQGSDREGEKLFF
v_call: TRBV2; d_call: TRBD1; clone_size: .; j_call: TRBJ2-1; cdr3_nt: TGTGCCAGCAGTGCGGGACAGGGTAGCAATGAGCAGTTCTTC; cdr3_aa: CASSAGQGSNEQFF
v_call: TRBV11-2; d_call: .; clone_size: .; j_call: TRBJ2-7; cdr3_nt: TGTGCCAGCAGCGCCAACCGGGACTGGCCCTACGAGCAGTACTTC; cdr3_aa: CASSANRDWPYEQYF
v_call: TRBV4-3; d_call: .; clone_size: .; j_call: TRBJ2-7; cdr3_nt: TGCGCCAGCAGCCAAGATCAGGACTACGAGCAGTACTTC; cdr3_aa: CASSQDQDYEQYF
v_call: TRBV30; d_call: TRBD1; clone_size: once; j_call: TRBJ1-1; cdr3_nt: TGTGCCTGTACGACAGGGGGCACTGAAGCTTTCTTT; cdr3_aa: CACTTGGTEAFF
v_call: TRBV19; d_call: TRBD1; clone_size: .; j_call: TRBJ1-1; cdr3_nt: TGTGCCAGCTTACCGGGACAGGGGATAATGAACACTGAAGCTTTCTTT; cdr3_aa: CASLPGQGIMNTEAFF
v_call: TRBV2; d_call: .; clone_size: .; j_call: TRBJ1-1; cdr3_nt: TGTGCCAGCTTGACGGAGAAGGAAACTGAAGCTTTCTTT; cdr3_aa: CASLTEKETEAFF
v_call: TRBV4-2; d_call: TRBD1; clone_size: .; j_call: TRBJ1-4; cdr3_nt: TGTGCCAGCAGCCAAGAGAGGCAGGGGGCTTCAGCTAATGAAAAACTGTTTTTT; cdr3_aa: CASSQERQGASANEKLFF
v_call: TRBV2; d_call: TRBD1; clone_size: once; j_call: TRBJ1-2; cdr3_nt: TGTGCCAGCAGTCAACAGGGGGCGCTTGAAGGAGGCTACACCTTC; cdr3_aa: CASSQQGALEGGYTF
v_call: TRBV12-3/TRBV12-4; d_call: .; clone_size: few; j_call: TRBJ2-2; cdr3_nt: TGTGCCAGCATTGGAGGAAGCGGGGAGCTGTTTTTT; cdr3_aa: CASIGGSGELFF
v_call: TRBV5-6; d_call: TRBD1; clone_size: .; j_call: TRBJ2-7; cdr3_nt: TGTGCCAGCAGCTTGAGAGGGGGCGACGAGCAGTACTTC; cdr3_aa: CASSLRGGDEQYF